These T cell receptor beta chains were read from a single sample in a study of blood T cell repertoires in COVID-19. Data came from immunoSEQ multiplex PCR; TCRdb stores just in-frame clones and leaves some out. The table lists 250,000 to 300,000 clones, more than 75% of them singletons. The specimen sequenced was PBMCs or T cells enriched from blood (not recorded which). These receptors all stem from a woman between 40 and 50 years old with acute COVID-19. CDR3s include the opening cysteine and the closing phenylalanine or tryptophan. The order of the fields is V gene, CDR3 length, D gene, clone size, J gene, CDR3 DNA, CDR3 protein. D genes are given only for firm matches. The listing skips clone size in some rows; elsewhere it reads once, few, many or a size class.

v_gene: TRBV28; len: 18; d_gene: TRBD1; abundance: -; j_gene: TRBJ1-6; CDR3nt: TGTGCCAGCAGTGCCGTGGGACAGGGGGCGCGCGGAATTTCACCCCTCCACTTT; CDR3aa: CASSAVGQGARGISPLHF
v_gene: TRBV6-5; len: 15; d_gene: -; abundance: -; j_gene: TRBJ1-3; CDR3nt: TGTGCCAGCAGTTACTCAGGGGTCTCTGGAAACACCATATATTTT; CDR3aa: CASSYSGVSGNTIYF
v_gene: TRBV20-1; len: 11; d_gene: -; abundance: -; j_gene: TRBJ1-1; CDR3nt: TGCAGTGCAAGTACAGGGAAATTTGCTTTCTTT; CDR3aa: CSASTGKFAFF
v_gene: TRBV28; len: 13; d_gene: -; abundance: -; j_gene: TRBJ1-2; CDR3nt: TGTGCCAGCAGGGGATCGGGGTGGTTTGGCTACACCTTC; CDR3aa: CASRGSGWFGYTF
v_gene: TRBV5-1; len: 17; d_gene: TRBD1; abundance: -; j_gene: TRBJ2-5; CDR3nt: TGCGCCAGCAGCGCCTACCCGCCGGGACAGGGGTGGGAGACCCAGTACTTC; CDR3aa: CASSAYPPGQGWETQYF
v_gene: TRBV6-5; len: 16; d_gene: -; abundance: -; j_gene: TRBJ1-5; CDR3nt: TGTGCCAGCAGTTCACCGAACAGGGTTAGGGATCAGCCCCAGCATTTT; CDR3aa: CASSSPNRVRDQPQHF
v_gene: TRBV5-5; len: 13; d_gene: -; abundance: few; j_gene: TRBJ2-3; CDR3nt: TGTGCCAGCAGCACCGAGGGGGGGCGTACGCAGTATTTT; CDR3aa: CASSTEGGRTQYF
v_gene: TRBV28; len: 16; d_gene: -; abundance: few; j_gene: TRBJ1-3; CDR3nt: TGTGCCAGCAGTCCGGTTTTGGGCTCCTCTGGAAACACCATATATTTT; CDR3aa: CASSPVLGSSGNTIYF
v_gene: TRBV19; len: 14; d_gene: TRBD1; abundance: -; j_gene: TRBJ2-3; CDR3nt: TGTGCCAGTAGTAGGGACAGCCGCACAGATACGCAGTATTTT; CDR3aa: CASSRDSRTDTQYF
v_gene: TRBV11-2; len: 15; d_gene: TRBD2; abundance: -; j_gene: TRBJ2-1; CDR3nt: TGTGCCAGCAGAAGACTAGCGGGGGCTTACAATGAGCAGTTCTTC; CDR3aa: CASRRLAGAYNEQFF
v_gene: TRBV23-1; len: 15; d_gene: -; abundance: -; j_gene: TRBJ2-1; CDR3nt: TGCGCCAGCAGTCCCAGCCAGGGAATCGACAATGAGCAGTTCTTC; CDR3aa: CASSPSQGIDNEQFF
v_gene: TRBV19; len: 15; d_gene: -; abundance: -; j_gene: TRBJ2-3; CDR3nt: TGTGCCAGTAGTATCCGGCGGGAAGGCACAGATACGCAGTATTTT; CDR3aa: CASSIRREGTDTQYF
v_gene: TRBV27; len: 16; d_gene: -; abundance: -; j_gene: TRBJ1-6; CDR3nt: TGTGCCAGCAGTTTAGGTACGAGCTCCTATAATTCACCCCTCCACTTT; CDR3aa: CASSLGTSSYNSPLHF
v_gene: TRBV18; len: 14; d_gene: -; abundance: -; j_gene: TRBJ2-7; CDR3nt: TGTGCCAGCTCACAAGCAGGACTCTCCTACGAGCAGTACTTC; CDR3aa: CASSQAGLSYEQYF
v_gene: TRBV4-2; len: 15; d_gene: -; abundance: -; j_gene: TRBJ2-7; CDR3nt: TGTGCCAGCAGCCAAGAACTGCGACAGAACTACGAGCAGTACTTC; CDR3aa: CASSQELRQNYEQYF
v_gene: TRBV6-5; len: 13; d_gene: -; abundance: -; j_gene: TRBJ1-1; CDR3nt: TGTGCCAGCAGTCGACGAGGGAACACTGAAGCTTTCTTT; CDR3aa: CASSRRGNTEAFF
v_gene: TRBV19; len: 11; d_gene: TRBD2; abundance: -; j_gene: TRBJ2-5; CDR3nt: TGTGCCAGCACCGGGGGGGAGACCCAGTACTTC; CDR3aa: CASTGGETQYF
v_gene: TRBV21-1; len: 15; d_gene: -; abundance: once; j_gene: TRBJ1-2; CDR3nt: TGTGCCAGCAGCTCAGCGGGCCACAGAAGCTATGGCTACACCTTC; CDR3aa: CASSSAGHRSYGYTF
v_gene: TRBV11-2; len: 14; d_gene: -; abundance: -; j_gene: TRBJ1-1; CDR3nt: TGTGCCAGCAGCTTAGAGGGGGGACCCACTGAAGCTTTCTTT; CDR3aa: CASSLEGGPTEAFF
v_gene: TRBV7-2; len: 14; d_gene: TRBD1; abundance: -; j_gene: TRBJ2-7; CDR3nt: TGTGCCAGCAGTCGGACAGGAAGCTCCTACGAGCAGTACTTC; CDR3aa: CASSRTGSSYEQYF
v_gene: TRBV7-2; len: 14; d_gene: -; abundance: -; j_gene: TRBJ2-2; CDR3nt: TGTGCCAGCAGCTTAGCCCGACTAGCCGGGGAGCTGTTTTTT; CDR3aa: CASSLARLAGELFF
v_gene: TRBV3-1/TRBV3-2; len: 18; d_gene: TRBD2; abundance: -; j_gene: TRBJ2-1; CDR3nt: TGTGCCAGCAGCCAGGCCAGACTAGCGGGAGTGGCCTACAATGAGCAGTTCTTC; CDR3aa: CASSQARLAGVAYNEQFF
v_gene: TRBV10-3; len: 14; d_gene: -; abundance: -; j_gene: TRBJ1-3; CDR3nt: TGTGCCATCTCCACAGGGACACTAGGAAACACCATATATTTT; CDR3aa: CAISTGTLGNTIYF
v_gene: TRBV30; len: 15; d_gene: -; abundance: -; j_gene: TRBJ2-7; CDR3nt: TGTGCCTGGAGTGTAGGATCCCCGAGGGTCTACGAGCAGTACTTC; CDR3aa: CAWSVGSPRVYEQYF
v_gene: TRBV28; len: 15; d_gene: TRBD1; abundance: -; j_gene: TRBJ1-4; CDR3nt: TGTGCCAGCAGTTCCCTCGACAGGGGTGACGAAAAACTGTTTTTT; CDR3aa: CASSSLDRGDEKLFF
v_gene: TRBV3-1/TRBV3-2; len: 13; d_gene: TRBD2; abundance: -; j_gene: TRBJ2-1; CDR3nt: TGTGCCAGCAGCCAAGATCGGGGGGACCCGGGGTTCTTC; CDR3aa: CASSQDRGDPGFF
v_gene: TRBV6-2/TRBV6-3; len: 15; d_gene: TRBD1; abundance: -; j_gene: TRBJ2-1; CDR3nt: TGTGCCAGCAGTACTACCGGGACAGGGGCGTGGGGGCAGTTCTTC; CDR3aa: CASSTTGTGAWGQFF
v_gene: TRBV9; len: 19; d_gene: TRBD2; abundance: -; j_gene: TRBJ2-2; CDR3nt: TGTGCCAGCAGCTCCCACCCTCCTCTGGGACTAGTTTTGACCGGGGAGCTGTTTTTT; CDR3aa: CASSSHPPLGLVLTGELFF
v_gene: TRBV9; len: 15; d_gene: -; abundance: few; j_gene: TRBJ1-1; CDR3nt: TGTGCCAGCAGCGTAGTCCCGGGGTTGAACACTGAAGCTTTCTTT; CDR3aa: CASSVVPGLNTEAFF
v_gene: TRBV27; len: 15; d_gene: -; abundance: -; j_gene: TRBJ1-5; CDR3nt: TGTGCCAGCAGTTTAAGGGGTCAGAGCAATCAGCCCCAGCATTTT; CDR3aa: CASSLRGQSNQPQHF
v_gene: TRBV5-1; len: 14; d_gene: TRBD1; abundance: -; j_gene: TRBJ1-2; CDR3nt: TGCGCCAGCAGCAACAAAACAGGGGCTTATGGCTACACCTTC; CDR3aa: CASSNKTGAYGYTF
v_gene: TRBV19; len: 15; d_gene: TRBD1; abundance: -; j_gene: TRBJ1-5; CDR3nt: TGTGCCAGTGTTGACAGGGCTTATAGCAATCAGCCCCAGCATTTT; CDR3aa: CASVDRAYSNQPQHF
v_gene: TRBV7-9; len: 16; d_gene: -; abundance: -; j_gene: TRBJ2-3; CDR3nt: TGTGCCAGCAGCCCCTATGCGGGCGGCGGCACAGATACGCAGTATTTT; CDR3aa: CASSPYAGGGTDTQYF
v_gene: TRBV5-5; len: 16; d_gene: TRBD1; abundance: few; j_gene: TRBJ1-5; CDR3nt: TGTGCCAGCAGCCGATCCGGGACAGTGATGAATCAGCCCCAGCATTTT; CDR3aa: CASSRSGTVMNQPQHF
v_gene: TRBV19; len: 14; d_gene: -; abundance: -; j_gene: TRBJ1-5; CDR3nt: TGTGCCAGTATGGGGCACTATAGCAATCAGCCCCAGCATTTT; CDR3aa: CASMGHYSNQPQHF
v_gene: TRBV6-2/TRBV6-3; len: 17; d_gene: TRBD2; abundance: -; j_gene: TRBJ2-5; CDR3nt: TGTGCCAGCAGTTACCGCCGACTAGCGGGAGGATCGGAGACCCAGTACTTC; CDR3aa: CASSYRRLAGGSETQYF
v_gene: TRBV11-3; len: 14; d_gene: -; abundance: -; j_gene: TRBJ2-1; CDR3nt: TGTGCCAGCAGCTTTGGCGGAGATTACAATGAGCAGTTCTTC; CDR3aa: CASSFGGDYNEQFF
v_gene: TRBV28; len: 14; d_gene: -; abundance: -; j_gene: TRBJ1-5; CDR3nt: TGTGCCAGCAGTTTGCTTAAGGGGAATCAGCCCCAGCATTTT; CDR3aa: CASSLLKGNQPQHF
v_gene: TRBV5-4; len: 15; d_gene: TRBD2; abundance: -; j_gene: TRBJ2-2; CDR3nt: TGTGCCAGCAGCAGAGCGGGGGCTTATACCGGGGAGCTGTTTTTT; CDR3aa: CASSRAGAYTGELFF
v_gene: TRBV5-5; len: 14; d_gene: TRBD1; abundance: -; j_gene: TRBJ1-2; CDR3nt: TGTGCCAGCAGCCTAACTCGGACAGGGGAGGGCTACACCTTC; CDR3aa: CASSLTRTGEGYTF
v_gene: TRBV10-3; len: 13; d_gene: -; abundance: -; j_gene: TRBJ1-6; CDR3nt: TGTGCCCACCGGGACACAAATAATTCACCCCTCCACTTT; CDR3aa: CAHRDTNNSPLHF
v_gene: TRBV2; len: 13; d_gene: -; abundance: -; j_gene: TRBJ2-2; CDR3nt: TGTGCCAGCAAGAGGGTGGTGACCGGGGAGCTGTTTTTT; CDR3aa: CASKRVVTGELFF
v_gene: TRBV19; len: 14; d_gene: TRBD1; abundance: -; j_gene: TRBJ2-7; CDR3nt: TGTGCCAGTAGTATTCGGACAGGGAACTACGAGCAGTACTTC; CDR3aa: CASSIRTGNYEQYF
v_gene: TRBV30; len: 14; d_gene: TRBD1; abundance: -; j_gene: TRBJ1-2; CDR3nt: TGTGCCTGGAGTTCCCGGGACAGGCGTCGCGGCTACACCTTC; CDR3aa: CAWSSRDRRRGYTF
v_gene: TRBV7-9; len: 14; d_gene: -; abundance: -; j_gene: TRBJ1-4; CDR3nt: TGTGCCAGCAGCTTTCGGGGAACTAATGAAAAACTGTTTTTT; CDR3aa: CASSFRGTNEKLFF
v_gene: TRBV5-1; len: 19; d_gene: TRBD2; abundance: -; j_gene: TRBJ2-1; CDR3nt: TGCGCCAGCAGCTTGGAGCCTAGCGGGACCCTTTCATCCTACAATGAGCAGTTCTTC; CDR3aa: CASSLEPSGTLSSYNEQFF
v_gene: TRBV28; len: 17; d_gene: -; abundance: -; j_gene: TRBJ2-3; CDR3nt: TGTGCCAGCATTCCTCCCGCGGCAGATCCTAGCACAGATACGCAGTATTTT; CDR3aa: CASIPPAADPSTDTQYF
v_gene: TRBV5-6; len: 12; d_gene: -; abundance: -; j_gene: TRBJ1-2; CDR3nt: TGTGCCAGCAGCTCAGGGAACTATGGCTACACCTTC; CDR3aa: CASSSGNYGYTF
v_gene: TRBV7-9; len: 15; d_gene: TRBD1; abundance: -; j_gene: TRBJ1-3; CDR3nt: TGTGCCAGCAGCGAAAGACAGGGGTTGAGGAACACCATATATTTT; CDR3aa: CASSERQGLRNTIYF
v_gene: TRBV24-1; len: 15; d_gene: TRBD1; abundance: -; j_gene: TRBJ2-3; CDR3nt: TGTGCCACCAGTGCGGGGACAGGTGAGACAGATACGCAGTATTTT; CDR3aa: CATSAGTGETDTQYF
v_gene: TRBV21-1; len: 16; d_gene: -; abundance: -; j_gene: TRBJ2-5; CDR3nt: TGTGCCAGCAGCAAACTGCTAGCGGGGGGAAAAGAGACCCAGTACTTC; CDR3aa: CASSKLLAGGKETQYF